These 6 T cell receptor beta chains were sequenced from one sample in a study. TCRdb re-derived calls from the 5' RACE reads in MiXCR, one entry per CDR3 protein. The sample comprises approximately 10,000 distinct CDR3 sequences, 25% of which are singletons, and roughly 3.1% rests with the top ten. Treg sorting used a CD4+CD25+CD127-/low gate. Sequenced sample: Tregs sorted from blood. Receptors originate from a female donor with breast cancer.

Concerning this clonotype: Just one base apart from a much larger clone, this may be a read error. The chain has TRBV12-3 or TRBV12-4 and TRBJ1-1, with 7 bases fitting TRBD1. The CDR3 is 15 residues long. The V gene end was trimmed by 5 bases and the J gene end by 6 bases; junction bases not matched to a gene: 12. The CDR3: CASSPLGQGGAEAFF. CDR3 in DNA: TGTGCCAGCAGTCCATTAGGGCAGGGGGGCGCTGAAGCTTTCTTT.

By sample fraction, this clonotype is medium-sized. The rearrangement links TRBV9 to TRBJ1-2; a weak D match, TRBD1 (5 bases). Germline CDR1 and CDR2: SGDLS and YYNGEE. The length of the CDR3 is 15 residues. V was pared by 3 bases and J by 4 bases, with 16 bases between. The CDR3 region is CASSAKPGRIYGYTF. The CDR3 DNA reads TGTGCCAGCAGCGCAAAGCCGGGACGGATCTATGGCTACACCTTC.

This clonotype was seen repeatedly, ten times or more. This chain links TRBV24-1 with TRBJ2-1; no definite D call. This CDR3 has 15 residues. Trimming stripped 5 bases from V and 6 bases from J, with 16 bases between. Germline assignment: CDR1 KGHDR and CDR2 SFDVKD. The CDR3 DNA reads as TGTGCCACCAGTGGCGTTGGGGTCAGTTTCAATGAGCAGTTCTTC. Translated: CATSGVGVSFNEQFF.

Relative to its sample, this clonotype is medium-sized. The CDR3 is CASSYIPDVNTEAFF. The CDR3 nucleotides are TGTGCCAGCAGCTATATCCCGGATGTGAACACTGAAGCTTTCTTT. The chain links TRBV5-5 to TRBJ1-1; D uncertain. Germline V gene lookup returns CDR1 SGHKS and CDR2 YYEKEE (reference sequence). CDR3 size: 15 residues. Deletions cut 3 bases from V and 0 bases from J, with 12 bases between.

This clonotype was recorded many times. The rearrangement joins TRBV2 to TRBJ2-7, with D possibly being TRBD2 (6 bases). The CDR3 runs 13 residues. Germline CDR1 and CDR2: SNHLY and FYNNEI. V lost 8 bases and J lost 0, with 11 bases in between. The chain's CDR3 is CASSGTHSYEQYF. CDR3 DNA: TGTGCCAGCTCCGGGACTCACTCCTACGAGCAGTACTTC. Full variable domain (remainder filled in from reference TRBV2 and TRBJ2-7): EPEVTQTPSHQVTQMGQEVILRCVPISNHLYFYWYRQILGQKVEFLVSFYNNEISEKSEIFDDQFSVERPDGSNFTLKIRSTKLEDSAMYFCASSGTHSYEQYFGPGTRLTVT.

In this sample, this clonotype is medium-sized. The V call is TRBV7-8, the J call TRBJ1-3, with a tentative D call TRBD1 (6 bases). Trimming removed 3 bases from V and 0 bases from J, with 12 bases in between. The CDR3 runs to 16 residues. Germline V CDR1 and CDR2: SGHVS, FQNEAQ. CDR3 DNA sequence: TGTGCCAGCAGCTTCCAGATAGGGGGCTCTGGAAACACCATATATTTT. Amino acids: CASSFQIGGSGNTIYF.